Each of the 3 T cell receptor beta chains below was sequenced from the same sample in a study of human T cells and chemical hapten exposure. TCRdb recomputed calls from the RACE reads with MiXCR, one row per CDR3 protein. Of about 350,000 distinct CDR3 sequences in the sample, about 6% were seen once. Documented time point: patch test 2, 6 weeks after DPC sensitization. The treatment was: therapeutic diphenylcyclopropenone sensitization with weekly scalp DPC. The source material was whole blood, sampled in connection with sensitization to the hapten diphenylcyclopropenone (DPC). Receptors originate from a young woman with alopecia areata. Some clones in this sample may be carry-over from other donors' samples.

The chain employs TRBV3-1 and TRBJ2-7, with D tentatively TRBD1 or TRBD2 (6 bases each). The CDR3 length is 17 residues. Looked up from germline, CDR1 is LGHDT and CDR2 is YNNKEL (reference sequence). V lost 4 bases to trimming and J lost 3 bases, with 22 bases between them. CDR3 in amino acids: CASSPASRGRGVYEQYF. In nucleotides, the CDR3 is TGTGCCAGCAGCCCAGCTAGCCGGGGGCGCGGAGTCTACGAGCAGTACTTC.

This clonotype appeared many times. V is TRBV29-1 and J is TRBJ1-2; TRBD1 might be the D (5 bases). Per germline, CDR1 SQVTM and CDR2 ANQGSEA. Trimming pared 1 base from V and 3 bases from J, leaving 9 bases between. The CDR3 covers 13 residues. CDR3 loop: CSVEGLGDYGYTF. The CDR3 DNA follows: TGCAGCGTTGAAGGGTTAGGGGACTATGGCTACACCTTC.

This clonotype was counted many times. This rearrangement joins TRBV6-6 to TRBJ2-3; D remains ambiguous. Trimming shortened V by 7 bases and J by 7 bases, and 9 bases separated the two germline ends. Per germline, CDR1 MNHNY and CDR2 SVGAGI (reference sequence). The length of the CDR3 is 11 residues. The CDR3 DNA is TGTGCCAGCACCTTGTCTTATACGCAGTATTTT. The encoded protein is CASTLSYTQYF.